Following are 14 T cell receptor beta chains from one sample sequenced in a study of blood T cell repertoires in COVID-19. The data were produced by immunoSEQ multiplex PCR, yet TCRdb's version contains in-frame clones alone and is incomplete. The sample includes about 220,000 clones, 80% to 85% of them seen just once. Sequencing was carried out using peripheral blood. These receptors were taken from a woman in her seventies with COVID-19, enrolled during active disease.

This sequence joins TRBV19 and TRBJ1-5, with D uncertain. Per the germline V gene, CDR1 is LNHDA and CDR2 is SQIVND (reference sequence). V shed 9 bases and J shed 3 bases, with 21 bases lying between them. The CDR3 is 16 amino acids. CDR3 amino acids: CASKSAGISLNQPQHF. In nucleotides, the CDR3 is TGTGCCAGCAAATCGGCCGGGATCAGCCTCAATCAGCCCCAGCATTTT.

The chain's CDR3 is CASSLNVGGRGYTF. The CDR3 nucleotides are TGTGCCAGCAGCTTAAACGTTGGGGGCAGGGGCTACACCTTC. The J gene is TRBJ1-2, the V gene TRBV7-2; D might be TRBD1 (6 bases). CDR3 length equals 14 residues. Germline V CDR1 and CDR2: SGHTA, FQGNSA. V lost 2 bases and J 8 bases, leaving 15 bases between the germline ends.

V is TRBV12-3 or TRBV12-4 and J is TRBJ1-1; D ambiguous. CDR3 length: 11 residues. Trimming stripped 6 bases from V and 9 bases from J, with 11 bases between. CDR3 nucleotides: TGTGCCAGCAGCTCCTATATAAAAGCTTTCTTT. This sequence encodes CASSSYIKAFF.

The rearrangement uses TRBV7-9 and TRBJ2-1; TRBD2 matches at 12 bases. The CDR3 contains 18 residues. J was trimmed by 0 bases and V by 0 bases; bases with no gene match: 3. The germline CDR1 and CDR2 sequences are SEHNR and FQNEAQ (reference sequence). The CDR3 is CASSLAPGLAGSYNEQFF. CDR3 nucleotides: TGTGCCAGCAGCTTAGCACCGGGACTAGCGGGCTCCTACAATGAGCAGTTCTTC.

The chain combines TRBV18 with TRBJ1-2, with D perhaps TRBD1 (6 bases). The CDR3 extends over 13 amino acids. Between the trimmed V and J ends, which lost 6 bases and 8 bases, there was a span of 16 bases. Germline CDR1 and CDR2: KGHSH and LQKENI. The CDR3 loop reads CASSPNGQNGYTF. The DNA for the CDR3 is TGTGCCAGCTCTCCCAATGGACAGAACGGCTACACCTTC.

This rearrangement joins TRBV7-2 to TRBJ2-1, with D perhaps matching TRBD2 (5 bases). The CDR3 has 16 residues. V was trimmed by 5 bases and J by 0 bases, leaving 14 bases between them. Germline V gene sequence: CDR1 SGHTA, CDR2 FQGNSA. The CDR3 DNA is TGTGCCAGCAGCGCTAGAGGAGGTGACTCCTACAATGAGCAGTTCTTC. Translation gives CASSARGGDSYNEQFF.

The chain carries TRBV28 and TRBJ1-2, with D tentatively TRBD1 (5 bases). CDR3 length: 16 residues. Germline V gives CDR1 MDHEN, CDR2 SYDVKM. V gave up 6 bases and J gave up 7 bases, with 24 bases separating them. CDR3 residues: CASSPWGDGLRSGYTF. The CDR3 DNA reads TGTGCCAGCAGCCCCTGGGGCGATGGCCTCCGAAGTGGCTACACCTTC.

The chain employs TRBV7-2 and TRBJ1-1; D is undetermined. Germline V lookup: CDR1 SGHTA, CDR2 FQGNSA. The CDR3 loop spans 14 amino acids. With 0 bases removed from V and 5 bases from J, the gap between germline ends came to 10 bases. DNA for the CDR3: TGTGCCAGCAGCTTAGCAGGGCGAGGGACTGAAGCTTTCTTT. It specifies CASSLAGRGTEAFF.

This chain links TRBV18 with TRBJ1-1; 7 bases fit TRBD1. The CDR3 is 17 residues long. With 3 bases clipped from V and 0 bases from J, the junction kept 10 bases outside the gene matches. Germline loops: CDR1 KGHSH, CDR2 LQKENI. The CDR3 bases are TGTGCCAGCTCACCCTTCACAGGGGAAGGCCTGAACACTGAAGCTTTCTTT. Its protein is CASSPFTGEGLNTEAFF.

CDR3 bases: TGTGCCAGCAACCTAGCGGGAGCCTCGTTCAGGGAGCAGTTCTTC. Translation gives CASNLAGASFREQFF. This chain connects TRBV28 to TRBJ2-1; TRBD2 aligns across 10 bases. The trim removed 7 bases at V and 10 bases at J, leaving 13 bases unmatched. Germline-derived CDR1 and CDR2 are MDHEN and SYDVKM. The CDR3 loop spans 15 amino acids.

V gene TRBV18 combines with J gene TRBJ1-1; D is possibly TRBD1 (5 bases). The CDR3 has 16 residues. The V end lost 8 bases, the J end lost 3 bases, and 22 bases lay between the germline ends. Germline values: CDR1 KGHSH, CDR2 LQKENI. DNA of the CDR3: TGTGCCAGCCGTACTGAGACGGGGGGAATTTACACTGAAGCTTTCTTT. This encodes CASRTETGGIYTEAFF.

Many counts were recorded for this clone. The chain has TRBV7-6 and TRBJ2-5; TRBD2 might be the D (7 bases). This CDR3 is 16 amino acids long. Between the trimmed V and J ends, which lost 0 bases and 5 bases, there was a span of 16 bases. Germline CDR1 is SGHVS and CDR2 is FNYEAQ. CDR3 in amino acids: CASSLAFGGREETQYF. The DNA of the CDR3 is TGTGCCAGCAGCTTAGCGTTCGGGGGGCGCGAGGAGACCCAGTACTTC.

The rearrangement joins TRBV11-2 to TRBJ2-7; D is perhaps TRBD2 (5 bases). Germline loops: CDR1 SGHAT, CDR2 FQNNGV. The CDR3 consists of 11 residues. The CDR3 coding sequence is TGTGCGAGCGGTAGCTCCTACGAGCAGTACTTC. Its protein is CASGSSYEQYF.

The CDR3 coding sequence is TGTGCCAGCAGCTTAAGACAGGGCCATCCCCTCCACTTT. Protein: CASSLRQGHPLHF. This chain links TRBV7-2 with TRBJ1-6; 7 bases map to TRBD1. There are 13 residues in the CDR3. Germline assignment: CDR1 SGHTA and CDR2 FQGNSA. Trimming removed 2 bases from V and 13 bases from J; junction bases left unmatched: 5.